The present entry profiles one T cell receptor beta chain with its context. The antigen it binds to is not known. There are no base qualities to consult, and no much larger clone falls within one base. The entry originates in a study of PD-1 blockade in classical Hodgkin lymphoma (TCRdb year 2020). A note on the overall study: Nivolumab dosing was 3 mg/kg intravenously every 2 weeks, continuing until either disease progression or unacceptable toxicity. The study used TCR beta sequencing and CyTOF to define a peripheral blood immune signature of response to PD-1 blockade in classical Hodgkin lymphoma. Points the paper makes about the study in general: The study was restricted to a single clinical trial cohort, and the causes of repertoire differences, possibly disease activity or prior therapy, were left undefined. Baseline TCR diversity was reported as lower in newly diagnosed patients than in healthy donors, and lower still in relapsed/refractory patients. By C4D1, a significant rise was seen in CD4+ TCR diversity but not in CD8+ TCR diversity (p=0.0027 vs p=0.16), and the rise was most apparent among complete responders (p=0.02). Baseline diversity similar to that of newly diagnosed patients was observed in trial patients achieving complete response, whereas significantly lower diversity was observed in partial responders and progressors. Patients starting nivolumab less than 1 year after ASCT had lower diversity and were excluded from later analyses to avoid confounding by immune reconstitution.

The Qiagen DNeasy kit was used to extract genomic DNA from unsorted PBMCs and from the negatively selected CD4+ and CD8+ fractions. TCR beta CDR3 regions were amplified by immunoSEQ multiplex PCR using primers annealing to V and J segments. Amplification bias was minimized using a synthetic immune receptor repertoire, and residual bias was removed computationally after sequencing. The paper's processing steps were these. Custom Python scripts were used to quantify repertoire diversity as the Shannon entropy index. Unsorted, CD4+ and CD8+ repertoires were examined separately, except in combined analyses, for which CD4+ and CD8+ sequences were merged in silico. A clone counted as expanded when the clone's frequency after treatment rose at least 2-fold relative to C1D1, and clones undetected at baseline were given a pseudocount of 0.5. Singleton clones were defined as clones with 0 or 1 copy at C1D1, and non-singleton clones were defined as clones with 2 or more copies. Clones expanded in unsorted samples were annotated as CD4+, CD8+ or unknown by matching protein sequences in sorted samples from the same patient. Wilcoxon tests on paired samples were used to test diversity changes from C1D1 to C4D1. This immuneACCESS table, as held by TCRdb, lists in-frame sequences with V and J called but not all clones. Of the missing ones, under half trace to an unresolved V gene in checked studies; the others have no known cause. V and J calls and clone size are given by that table; D and trimming were obtained from the DNA. In all, the sample holds around 37,000 clones, and 92% of those were seen once. The ten largest clonotypes hold 0.25% to 0.35% of the sample.

The meaning of the sample's time point label: cycle 4 day 1 (C4D1), after less than 7 weeks of nivolumab. Every trial patient had relapsed after autologous stem cell transplantation, and cohorts A, B and C differed in prior brentuximab vedotin exposure. A Miltenyi CD4+ T cell isolation kit was used for magnetic negative selection to purify CD4+ T cells from thawed PBMCs. The trial cohort was composed of 55 to 65 patients with relapsed/refractory classical Hodgkin lymphoma, for whom complete response, partial response or progressive disease was recorded as best overall response. In the multi-cohort phase II CheckMate 205 trial, trial patients received single-agent nivolumab. Best overall response was determined by an independent review committee according to the 2007 International Working Group response criteria. Trial PBMCs were collected just before the start of nivolumab (C1D1) and during therapy at cycle 2 day 1 and cycle 4 day 1. Peripheral blood was collected in 8 mL Vacutainer Cell Preparation Tubes, from which PBMCs were isolated by centrifugation and then cryopreserved. Purified CD4+ and CD8+ fractions were prepared only for cases in which an additional PBMC sample was available. Magnetically labelled cells were depleted on LS columns in a quadroMACS separator, and the flow-through was collected as the purified fraction.

There are 15 amino acids in the CDR3, from cysteine to phenylalanine inclusive. Kept here is only the CDR3 DNA, which spans 45 bases and is read in frame from base 1. The germline V gene gives CDR1 as SGHTA and CDR2 as FQGNSA. V is clipped by 2 bases and J by 5 bases, and the sequence between their germline boundaries is 15 bases long. The receptor was derived from a human donor with classical Hodgkin lymphoma. The sequencing here drew on CD4+ T cells from blood, taken before the fourth cycle of nivolumab. The chain was built from TRBV7-2 and TRBJ1-1; the D segment could be TRBD1, given 6 matching bases. The CDR3: CASSLFSSGETEAFF. The sequenced DNA: TGTGCCAGCAGCTTATTCTCGTCAGGGGAAACTGAAGCTTTCTTT. The entire variable domain, with the stretches around the CDR3 drawn from the reference TRBV7-2 and TRBJ1-1 proteins, is GAGVSQSPSNKVTEKGKDVELRCDPISGHTALYWYRQSLGQGLEFLIYFQGNSAPDKSGLPSDRFSAERTGGSVSTLTIQRTQQEDSAVYLCASSLFSSGETEAFFGQGTRLTVV.